This T cell receptor beta chain was observed in a study of blood T cells in healthy people across ages. Findings of the study overall: As naive T cell percentage varied, TCR beta diversity correlated strongly with it. A roughly linear age-dependent decrease characterized TCR beta diversity per million T cells.

CDR3 size: 15 residues. Germline V gives CDR1 LGHDT, CDR2 YNNKEL (reference sequence). V was cut by 4 bases and J by 3 bases, with 16 bases left in between. This clonotype was counted only a few times. Its cognate antigen is unknown. Primed by a sample-barcoded 5' primer and a J-beta primer mix, a second PCR proceeded for roughly 7 to 11 cycles. Each cDNA molecule received a tag from a template-switch adaptor that had 12 random nucleotides. No fewer than 2.5 million CDR3-containing paired-end reads came from each sample. TCRdb re-analysed the 5' RACE reads in MiXCR, keeping a single row per CDR3 protein. The sample comprises about 1,500,000 distinct CDR3 sequences, 40% to 50% of which are singletons, and roughly 7.7% rests with the top ten.

Sequenced sample: blood. This chain links TRBV3-1 with TRBJ2-7; D could derive from TRBD1 or TRBD2 (5 bases each). The clonotype was recovered from a woman between 18 and 30 years old in good health. The CDR3 region is CASSPGRLGDYEQYF. CDR3 nucleotide sequence: TGTGCCAGCAGCCCGGGACGGCTAGGGGACTACGAGCAGTACTTC.